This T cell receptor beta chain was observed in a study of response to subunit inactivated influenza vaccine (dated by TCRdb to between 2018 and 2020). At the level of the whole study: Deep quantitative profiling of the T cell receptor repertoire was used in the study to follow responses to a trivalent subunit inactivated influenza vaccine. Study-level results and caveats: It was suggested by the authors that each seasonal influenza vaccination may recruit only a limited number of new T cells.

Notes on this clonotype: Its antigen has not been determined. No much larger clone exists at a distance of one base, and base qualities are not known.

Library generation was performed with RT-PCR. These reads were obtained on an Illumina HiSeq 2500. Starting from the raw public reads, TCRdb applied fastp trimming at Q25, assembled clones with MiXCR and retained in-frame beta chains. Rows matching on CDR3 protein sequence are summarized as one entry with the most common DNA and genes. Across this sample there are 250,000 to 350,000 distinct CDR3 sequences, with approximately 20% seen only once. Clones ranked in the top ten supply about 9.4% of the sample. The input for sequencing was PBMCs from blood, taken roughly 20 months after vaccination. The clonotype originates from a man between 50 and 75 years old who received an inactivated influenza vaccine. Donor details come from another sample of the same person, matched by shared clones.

The sequence in DNA is TGTGCCAGCAGCCCTCAGGGCCCGGGAGGAGACTATGGCTACACCTTC. It is translated as CASSPQGPGGDYGYTF. The chain was built from TRBV3-1 and TRBJ1-2; 5 matching bases give a weak D call of TRBD1. Sequences LGHDT (CDR1) and YNNKEL (CDR2) are obtained from the germline V gene (reference sequence). The CDR3 measures 16 amino acids from cysteine to phenylalanine. Here the CDR3 DNA is all that survives: 48 bases in frame from base 1. Between the V and J ends, shortened by 4 bases and 3 bases respectively, the junction contains 18 bases.